A single sample is the source of the 10 T cell receptor beta chains below, sequenced in a study of cytotoxic CD8 clonotypes in ibrutinib-treated CLL (dated by TCRdb to the early 2020s). What this sample's time point label stands for: more than 10 months on ibrutinib. The library was produced with the immunoSEQ multiplex PCR assay. The clones in this table, taken by TCRdb from immuneACCESS, are in-frame only. Not every clone is retained; where verified, under half of the shortfall comes from an unresolved V gene, and the cause of the rest is unknown. This sample lists about 140,000 clones; 60% to 85% were detected once. Approximately 28% of the sample is held by the ten biggest clonotypes. Sequencing was performed on PBMCs, taken after 12 months of ibrutinib treatment. The source is a human donor with chronic lymphocytic leukemia.

In DNA, the CDR3 is TGTGCCAGCAGCTCACTAGCGAGAGGGGCCAACGTCCTGACTTTC. This gives the protein CASSSLARGANVLTF. The V call is TRBV7-9, the J call TRBJ2-6; 7 positions match TRBD2. Looked up from germline, CDR1 is SEHNR and CDR2 is FQNEAQ (reference sequence). J gave up 4 bases and V 4 bases, and 4 bases lay outside the gene matches. CDR3 length: 15 amino acids.

Written as DNA, the CDR3 is TGTGCCAGCAGCCCTCAGGGGACAGATACGCAGTATTTT. Translation gives CASSPQGTDTQYF. The chain links TRBV11-3 to TRBJ2-3, with D possibly TRBD1 on 6 matching bases. V gave up 5 bases and J gave up 3 bases, with 9 bases separating them. Germline V gives CDR1 SGHNT, CDR2 YENEEA. The CDR3 contains 13 residues.

The chain couples TRBV7-2 to TRBJ1-5, with D perhaps TRBD1 (6 bases). V lost 1 base to trimming and J lost 5 bases, with 6 bases between them. Looked up from germline, CDR1 is SGHTA and CDR2 is FQGNSA. The CDR3 covers 13 residues. The CDR3 bases are TGTGCCAGCAGCTTAGGACAGGATCAGCCCCAGCATTTT. Encoded protein: CASSLGQDQPQHF. Based on the CDR3 plus reference TRBV7-2 and TRBJ1-5, the full variable domain is GAGVSQSPSNKVTEKGKDVELRCDPISGHTALYWYRQSLGQGLEFLIYFQGNSAPDKSGLPSDRFSAERTGGSVSTLTIQRTQQEDSAVYLCASSLGQDQPQHFGDGTRLSIL.

V gene TRBV5-1 combines with J gene TRBJ2-7; 7 nucleotides match TRBD1. Trimming removed 4 bases from V and 2 bases from J; junction bases left unmatched: 9. This CDR3 spans 15 amino acids. Germline CDR1 is SGHRS and CDR2 is YFSETQ. CDR3 loop: CASSGRGFSPYEQYF. CDR3 nucleotides: TGCGCCAGCAGCGGCAGGGGGTTTTCCCCCTACGAGCAGTACTTC.

This clone is a singleton in its sample. The chain joins TRBV7-2 to TRBJ2-7, with unresolved D. Germline V lookup: CDR1 SGHTA, CDR2 FQGNSA. V lost 5 bases and J lost 7, with 12 bases in between. This CDR3 is built from 12 residues. Here the CDR3 reads CASSVRWGEQYF. The DNA for the CDR3 is TGTGCCAGCAGCGTCCGGTGGGGAGAGCAGTACTTC.

The chain uses TRBV27 and TRBJ1-6; D is undetermined. Trimming shortened V by 5 bases and J by 7 bases, and 18 bases separated the two germline ends. Germline values: CDR1 MNHEY, CDR2 SMNVEV (reference sequence). The CDR3 sequence is 16 residues long. CDR3 protein: CASSLRREGPNSPLHF. The CDR3 region has the DNA TGTGCCAGCAGTCTGCGGAGGGAGGGTCCCAATTCACCCCTCCACTTT.

The chain links TRBV16 to TRBJ1-5; no firm D call. Per the germline V gene, CDR1 is KGHSY and CDR2 is FQNENV. This CDR3 contains 14 residues. Trimming stripped 6 bases from V and 0 bases from J, with 9 bases between. The CDR3: CASRHTDSNQPQHF. The CDR3 bases are TGTGCCAGCAGACACACAGATAGCAATCAGCCCCAGCATTTT.

This chain uses TRBV27 with TRBJ2-7; 10 nucleotides agree with TRBD1. V gave up 5 bases and J gave up 5 bases; unmatched junction bases: 12. In germline, CDR1 is MNHEY, CDR2 SMNVEV (reference sequence). CDR3 length: 16 residues. The CDR3 coding sequence is TGTGCCAGCAGTACACTCCGGGACAGGGGTTTGCACGAGCAGTACTTC. This sequence encodes CASSTLRDRGLHEQYF.

This clone was counted once. CDR3 sequence: CASSQTSLANTQYF. CDR3 nucleotide sequence: TGTGCCAGCTCTCAAACGTCGTTGGCGAATACGCAGTATTTT. This chain joins TRBV18 and TRBJ2-3; D gene unclear. Germline CDR1 reads KGHSH; CDR2 reads LQKENI. V lost 6 bases and J lost 7, with 17 bases in between. CDR3 length: 14 amino acids.

This clone has only a few counts. The chain couples TRBV27 to TRBJ1-5; 8 bases align to TRBD1. V shed 5 bases and J 6 bases; nucleotides not matched to a gene: 3. This CDR3 contains 13 residues. Germline loops: CDR1 MNHEY, CDR2 SMNVEV (reference sequence). The CDR3 DNA is TGTGCCAGCAGTGGACAGGGCGGTCAGCCCCAGCATTTT. This gives the protein CASSGQGGQPQHF.